The rows below give T cell receptor beta chains drawn from one sample of a study of blood T cell repertoires in COVID-19. Sequenced by immunoSEQ multiplex PCR; TCRdb stores in-frame clones only, minus some. The sample shows approximately 200,000 clones, roughly 80% of them seen only once. The sequencing input was peripheral blood. These receptors were taken from a woman of 80 years or more with COVID-19, enrolled during active disease. Each CDR3 is given with its conserved first and last residue. Each record gives: V gene, J gene, clone size, D gene, CDR3 DNA, CDR3 protein. The D gene is left open where the match is weak. Rows may omit the clone size; those that give it use once, few, many or a size class.

>TRBV9|TRBJ1-6|NA|TRBD1
TGTGCCAGCAGCGTCACGGGACAGGGCGATTCACCCCTCCACTTT
CASSVTGQGDSPLHF
>TRBV7-2|TRBJ1-3|NA|TRBD1
TGTGCCAGCAGCTTAGTAGGGGGCCCCTCTGGAAACACCATATATTTT
CASSLVGGPSGNTIYF
>TRBV7-3|TRBJ2-5|NA|TRBD2
TGTGCCAGCAGCTTAGCTAGCGGGGGGTTGCTAGAGACCCAGTACTTC
CASSLASGGLLETQYF
>TRBV10-3|TRBJ2-5|once|TRBD1
TGTGCCATCGCCCCATTGACAGGGGAGACCCAGTACTTC
CAIAPLTGETQYF
>TRBV6-1|TRBJ1-4|NA|TRBD1
TGTGCCAGCAGTGAGGTCACAGGGGGAGGTGAAAAACTGTTTTTT
CASSEVTGGGEKLFF
>TRBV19|TRBJ1-1|once|NA
TGTGCCAGTAGTATCCCTCCCGGGACTGAAGCTTTCTTT
CASSIPPGTEAFF
>TRBV7-2|TRBJ2-1|NA|TRBD2
TGTGCCAGCAGCTTAAGGCGTTTTGGGAGCGGGGGGGTCCAGGGTGAGCAGTTCTTC
CASSLRRFGSGGVQGEQFF
>TRBV6-6|TRBJ1-1|once|NA
TGTGCCAGCAGTTACCCCGGAGGGGGGGACACTGAAGCTTTCTTT
CASSYPGGGDTEAFF
>TRBV7-8|TRBJ1-1|NA|NA
TGTGCCAGCAGCTTAGCGAGTGCAGGGAGGCTCGAAGCTTTCTTT
CASSLASAGRLEAFF
>TRBV5-6|TRBJ1-1|NA|TRBD1
TGTGCCAGCAGCCCTCTGGGACAGGGAGAAGCTTTCTTT
CASSPLGQGEAFF
>TRBV28|TRBJ1-5|NA|TRBD1
TGTGCCAGCACCATCCCCTTCGTGACAGGGGGTGATCAGCCCCAGCATTTT
CASTIPFVTGGDQPQHF
>TRBV6-4|TRBJ1-2|NA|NA
TGTGCCAGCAGTGCCCACCCCCAACAGGGAGGCTACACCTTC
CASSAHPQQGGYTF
>TRBV4-1|TRBJ2-2|NA|TRBD2
TGCGCCAGCAGGCGGCCCGGGGGGACCGGGGAGCTGTTTTTT
CASRRPGGTGELFF
>TRBV5-4|TRBJ2-2|NA|NA
TGTGCCGGGGGACTTCAGGGACTTAGCACCGGGGAGCTGTTTTTT
CAGGLQGLSTGELFF
>TRBV20-1|TRBJ2-5|NA|NA
TGCAGTGGAGGGTACCAAGAGACCCAGTACTTC
CSGGYQETQYF